This TCR beta chain originates from a study of shared clonotypes between healthy human individuals. Study-level background: With ages of 18 to 49, the donors were two women and a few men. Notes on the study in general: Larger estimated richness was generally seen in naive subsets than in memory subsets. The study found roughly 5% of naive CD4 clonotypes shared across four donors.

The CDR3 extends over 12 amino acids. CDR1 SGHVS and CDR2 FQNEAQ come from the germline V gene. Trimming removed 2 bases from V and 6 bases from J, with 8 bases in between. Generated by immunoSEQ multiplex PCR, the TCRdb table keeps only in-frame clones and is missing some. The table includes 2 million to 2.5 million clones, approximately 93% detected once. This clone was seen once. The target antigen is unknown. Sequencing was performed on naive CD4+ T cells from PBMCs. Sample subset: CD45RA+ positively selected. The V call is TRBV7-8, the J call TRBJ2-7; D gene uncertain. The receptor's source is a man younger than 30 in good health. Some clones in this sample may be carry-over from other donors' samples. The CDR3 nucleotides are TGTGCCAGCAGCTTATGGCAGTTCGAGCAGTACTTC. Its protein product is CASSLWQFEQYF.